This TCR beta chain appears in the sequencing data of a study of CD8+ T cells in alopecia areata. In the study overall: Grafted skin came from C3H/HeJ donors with spontaneous alopecia (roughly 6-13 months old) and was placed on roughly 7-11-week-old female C3H/HeJ mice.

The pooled cutaneous lymph node cells were sorted using several markers (CD4, CD8alpha, NKG2D, NKG2ACE and others). Following RNA extraction, reverse transcription yielded cDNA that acted as the sequencing template. Here immunoSEQ multiplex PCR was the method, and the copy in TCRdb shows in-frame clones only, minus some. This sample comprises around 300,000 clones, none seen once only. The CDR3 has 14 amino acids. Germline V gene sequence: CDR1 FNHDT, CDR2 SITEND (reference sequence). Findings and limits, study-wide: Higher clonality was seen in lesional scalp than in normal scalp, especially in alopecia totalis/universalis.

The table lists this clone with a few counts. What it binds is unknown. Germline and genes: mouse. The read is 4 residues too short to cover the CDR3 end, so that end is filled in from the germline J gene. Sequences were obtained from CD4+ T cells sorted from a lymph node. The TCR originated in a C3H/HeJ mouse with alopecia areata. The strain's MHC: H2-k. V is TRBV19 and J is TRBJ2-1, with 11 bases fitting TRBD1. The CDR3 bases that were read are TGTGCCAGCAGTATCAGGACAGGGGGCACT. Translation gives CASSIRTGGT. The CDR3 as a whole reads CASSIRTGGTEQFF.